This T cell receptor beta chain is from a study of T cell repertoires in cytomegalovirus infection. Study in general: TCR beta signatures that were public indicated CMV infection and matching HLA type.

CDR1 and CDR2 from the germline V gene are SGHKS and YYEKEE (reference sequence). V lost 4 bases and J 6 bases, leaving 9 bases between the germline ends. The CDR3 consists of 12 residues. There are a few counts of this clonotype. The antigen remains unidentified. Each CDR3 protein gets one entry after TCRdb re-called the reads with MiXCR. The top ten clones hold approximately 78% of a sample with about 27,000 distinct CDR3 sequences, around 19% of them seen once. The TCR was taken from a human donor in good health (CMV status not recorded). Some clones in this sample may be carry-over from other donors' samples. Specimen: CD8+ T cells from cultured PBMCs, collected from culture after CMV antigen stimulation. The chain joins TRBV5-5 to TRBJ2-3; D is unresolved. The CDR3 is CASSPPRDTQYF. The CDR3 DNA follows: TGTGCCAGCAGCCCCCCCAGGGATACGCAGTATTTT.